This is a list of T cell receptor beta chains from one sample in a study of blood T cell repertoires in COVID-19. This table comes from immunoSEQ multiplex PCR, and its TCRdb copy is limited to in-frame clones, with some not included. The data hold about 420,000 clones, with around 90% observed a single time. The sequenced sample consisted of peripheral blood. The receptors here all came from a man aged 18-30 years with COVID-19, enrolled during active disease. The CDR3 runs from the conserved cysteine through the conserved F or W. D genes are given only for firm matches. Only part of the rows carry a size: once, few, many, or a class if the clone is expanded.

d_call clone_size j_call v_call cdr3_nt cdr3_aa
- - TRBJ2-1 TRBV20-1 TGCAGTGCTAGTAAACCGTTGACAAACGAGCAGTTCTTC CSASKPLTNEQFF
- once TRBJ1-5 TRBV7-9 TGTGCCAGCAGCTTAGGTCCAGCCTATCAGGAGCCCCAGCATTTT CASSLGPAYQEPQHF
- - TRBJ2-5 TRBV3-1/TRBV3-2 TGTGCCAGCAGCCACGTATATAGCGATTACAAAGAGACCCAGTACTTC CASSHVYSDYKETQYF
- - TRBJ1-6 TRBV5-1 TGCGCCAGCAGCTTCGCGGGAATCTATAATTCACCCCTCCACTTT CASSFAGIYNSPLHF
- - TRBJ2-3 TRBV12-3/TRBV12-4 TGTGCCAGCAGTTTACTAGTCACAGATACGCAGTATTTT CASSLLVTDTQYF
- - TRBJ2-5 TRBV5-4 TGTGCCAGCAGCCTGTACCAAGAGACCCAGTACTTC CASSLYQETQYF
- - TRBJ1-5 TRBV15 TGTGCCACCAGAACCGCTCCCCAGGAGCCCCAGCATTTT CATRTAPQEPQHF
TRBD2 - TRBJ2-3 TRBV4-2 TGTGCCAGCAGCCAAACTAGCGTTTCGCAGTATTTT CASSQTSVSQYF
- - TRBJ2-3 TRBV25-1 TGTGCCAGCAGTGAATTGGGTAGCGGAGGCACAGATACGCAGTATTTT CASSELGSGGTDTQYF
- - TRBJ1-5 TRBV2 TGTGCCAGCAGGACCGGGACATCCGAGGGTCAGCCCCAGCATTTT CASRTGTSEGQPQHF
- once TRBJ2-2 TRBV11-2 TGTGCCAGCAGCTTCTCAGGGTGGGAGCTGTTTTTT CASSFSGWELFF
- - TRBJ2-7 TRBV6-2/TRBV6-3 TGTGCCAGCAGTTCCACTACAGGGTCCTACGAGCAGTACTTC CASSSTTGSYEQYF
TRBD1 - TRBJ2-3 TRBV24-1 TGTGCCACCAAGGGACAGTCAGATACGCAGTATTTT CATKGQSDTQYF
TRBD1 - TRBJ2-2 TRBV5-1 TGCGCCAGCAGCTTGTTGGGCCCAGGGGGATACACCGGGGAGCTGTTTTTT CASSLLGPGGYTGELFF
- - TRBJ1-6 TRBV10-2 TGCGCCAGCAGTGGGAGGGCAGGCTTCTCCTATAATTCACCCCTCCACTTT CASSGRAGFSYNSPLHF
TRBD1 - TRBJ1-3 TRBV6-4 TGTGCCAGTACAGGGGAGTCCCCATCTGGAAACACCATATATTTT CASTGESPSGNTIYF
- once TRBJ2-7 TRBV24-1 TGTGCCACCAGTGATAACAGGGAGTCCTACGAGCAGTACTTC CATSDNRESYEQYF
- - TRBJ2-1 TRBV5-1 TGCGCCAGCAGCTCGTACAAGGAGCAGTTCTTC CASSSYKEQFF
- - TRBJ2-2 TRBV2 TGTGCCAGCAGTGTATCTAGTTCGCCGGGAACCGGGGAGCTGTTTTTT CASSVSSSPGTGELFF
TRBD2 - TRBJ2-1 TRBV3-1/TRBV3-2 TGTGCCAGCAGCCCCCGGACTAGCGGGAGTGCGCAGTTCTTC CASSPRTSGSAQFF
TRBD1 - TRBJ2-7 TRBV5-1 TGCGCCAGCAGTTCCGGGACAGGGAATTGGGAGCAGTACTTC CASSSGTGNWEQYF
- once TRBJ2-3 TRBV6-4 TGTGCCAGCAGTGTCCAAAGCACAGATACGCAGTATTTT CASSVQSTDTQYF
- - TRBJ1-1 TRBV27 TGTGCCAGCAGTTTCTCGGGCACTGAAGCTTTCTTT CASSFSGTEAFF
- - TRBJ2-1 TRBV13 TGTGCCAGCAGCGCGACAGGCAGTGAGCAGTTCTTC CASSATGSEQFF
- - TRBJ2-7 TRBV18 TGTGCCAGCTCACCACCCCCGGGTGGGTACGAGCAGTACTTC CASSPPPGGYEQYF
- - TRBJ1-5 TRBV27 TGTGCCAGCAGTTCCAACGAGGGAGGGGCCCAGCATTTT CASSSNEGGAQHF
- - TRBJ2-7 TRBV6-5 TGTGCCAGCAGTTACTCGATGTCGGGAGCTACCTACGAGCAGTACTTC CASSYSMSGATYEQYF
- - TRBJ2-3 TRBV5-1 TGCGCCAGCAGCTTCCGAGAAGATACGCAGTATTTT CASSFREDTQYF
TRBD2 - TRBJ2-7 TRBV7-2 TGTGCCAGCACCCTAGCGGGAGGGTACGAGCAGTACTTC CASTLAGGYEQYF
TRBD1 - TRBJ2-7 TRBV18 TGTGCCAGCTCACCAGGGACAGGGACCTACGAGCAGTACTTC CASSPGTGTYEQYF
- - TRBJ2-7 TRBV5-1 TGCGCCAGCAGCTTAGGTTCCGGGGGCTCCTACGAGCAGTACTTC CASSLGSGGSYEQYF
- - TRBJ1-1 TRBV7-2 TGTGCCAGCAGCTTTCCAGGGTGGACTGAAGCTTTCTTT CASSFPGWTEAFF
TRBD1 - TRBJ2-7 TRBV30 TGTGCCTGGAGTGTTGAGACAGGGGCCTACGAGCAGTACTTC CAWSVETGAYEQYF
- - TRBJ2-3 TRBV2 TGTGCCAGCAGCCCCCTAGATACGCAGTATTTT CASSPLDTQYF
- - TRBJ2-3 TRBV20-1 TGCAGTGCTAGTAGGGTGGGGCGGGAAGATACGCAGTATTTT CSASRVGREDTQYF
- few TRBJ1-1 TRBV21-1 TGTGCCAGCAGCAAAGAGGGCGGACAGACGAACACTGAAGCTTTCTTT CASSKEGGQTNTEAFF
- - TRBJ1-4 TRBV7-8 TGTGCCAGCAGCTCTGACAGTGCAACTAATGAAAAACTGTTTTTT CASSSDSATNEKLFF